This TCR beta chain was retrieved from a study of OX40 agonist ivuxolimab in advanced cancers. Trimming left V 4 bases short and J 6 bases short, with 10 bases between. Germline V gene lookup returns CDR1 SGHRS and CDR2 YFSETQ. This CDR3 has 13 amino acids. This clone showed up just a few times. Here immunoSEQ multiplex PCR was the method, and the copy in TCRdb shows in-frame clones only, minus some. Among over 85,000 clones listed, roughly nine tenths were seen once. Sequenced here: CD4+ or CD8+ T cells sorted from blood, sampled in a trial of the OX40 agonist ivuxolimab. The sequence came from an adult with an advanced solid tumor such as melanoma, head and neck, liver or kidney cancer. The rearrangement uses TRBV5-1 and TRBJ2-2; D not resolved. Here the CDR3 reads CASSEMAPGELFF. CDR3 sequence (DNA): TGCGCCAGCAGCGAGATGGCCCCCGGGGAGCTGTTTTTT.